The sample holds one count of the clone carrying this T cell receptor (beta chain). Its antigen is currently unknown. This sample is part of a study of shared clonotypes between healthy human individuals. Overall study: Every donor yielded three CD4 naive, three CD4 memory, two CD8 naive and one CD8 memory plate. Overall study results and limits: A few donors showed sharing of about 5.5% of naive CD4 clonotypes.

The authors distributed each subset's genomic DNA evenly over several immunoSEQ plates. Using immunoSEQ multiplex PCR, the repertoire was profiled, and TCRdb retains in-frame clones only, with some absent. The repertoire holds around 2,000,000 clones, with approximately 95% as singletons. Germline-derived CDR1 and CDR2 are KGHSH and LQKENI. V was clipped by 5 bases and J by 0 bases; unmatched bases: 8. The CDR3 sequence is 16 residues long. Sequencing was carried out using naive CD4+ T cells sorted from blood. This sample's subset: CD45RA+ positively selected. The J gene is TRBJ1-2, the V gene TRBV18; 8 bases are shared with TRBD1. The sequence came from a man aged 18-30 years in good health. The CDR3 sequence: CASSAGQGPANYGYTF. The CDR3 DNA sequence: TGTGCCAGCTCAGCTGGACAGGGTCCAGCTAACTATGGCTACACCTTC. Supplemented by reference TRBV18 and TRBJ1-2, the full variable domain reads NAGVMQNPRHLVRRRGQEARLRCSPMKGHSHVYWYRQLPEEGLKFMVYLQKENIIDESGMPKERFSAEFPKEGPSILRIQQVVRGDSAAYFCASSAGQGPANYGYTFGSGTRLTVV.